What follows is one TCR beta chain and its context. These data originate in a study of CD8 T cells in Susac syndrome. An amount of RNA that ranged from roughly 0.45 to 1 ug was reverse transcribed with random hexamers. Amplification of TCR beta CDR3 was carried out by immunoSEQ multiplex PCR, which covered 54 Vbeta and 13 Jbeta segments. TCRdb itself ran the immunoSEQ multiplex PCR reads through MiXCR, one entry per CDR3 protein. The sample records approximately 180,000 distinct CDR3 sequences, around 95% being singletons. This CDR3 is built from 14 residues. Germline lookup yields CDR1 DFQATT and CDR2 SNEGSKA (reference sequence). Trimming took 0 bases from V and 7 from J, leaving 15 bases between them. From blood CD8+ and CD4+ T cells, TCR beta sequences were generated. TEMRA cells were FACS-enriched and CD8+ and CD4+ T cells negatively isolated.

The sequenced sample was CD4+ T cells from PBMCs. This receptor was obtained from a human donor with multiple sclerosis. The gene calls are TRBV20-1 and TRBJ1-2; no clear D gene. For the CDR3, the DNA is TGCAGTGCTAGAGATATCGACCAACCGGCTGGCTACACCTTC. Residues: CSARDIDQPAGYTF.